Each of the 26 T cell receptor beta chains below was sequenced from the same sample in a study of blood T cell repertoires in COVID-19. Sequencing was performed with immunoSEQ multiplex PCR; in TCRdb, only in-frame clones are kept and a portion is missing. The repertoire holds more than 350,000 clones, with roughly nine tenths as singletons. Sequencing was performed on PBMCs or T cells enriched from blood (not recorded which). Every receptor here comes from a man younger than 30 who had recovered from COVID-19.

The CDR3 coding sequence is TGTGCCAGCAGTTCGGGACAGGGTCAAATCAATGAAAAACTGTTTTTT. It codes for CASSSGQGQINEKLFF. The V gene is TRBV6-5, the J gene TRBJ1-4; TRBD1 agrees at 9 bases. This CDR3 region has 16 residues. Germline V gene sequence: CDR1 MNHEY, CDR2 SVGAGI. V was clipped by 4 bases and J by 5 bases; unmatched bases: 8.

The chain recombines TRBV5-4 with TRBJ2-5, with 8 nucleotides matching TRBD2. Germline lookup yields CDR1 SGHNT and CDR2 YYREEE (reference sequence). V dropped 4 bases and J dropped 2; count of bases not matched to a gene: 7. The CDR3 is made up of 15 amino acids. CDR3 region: CASSGGLGRQETQYF. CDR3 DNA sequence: TGTGCCAGCAGCGGGGGACTAGGCCGACAAGAGACCCAGTACTTC.

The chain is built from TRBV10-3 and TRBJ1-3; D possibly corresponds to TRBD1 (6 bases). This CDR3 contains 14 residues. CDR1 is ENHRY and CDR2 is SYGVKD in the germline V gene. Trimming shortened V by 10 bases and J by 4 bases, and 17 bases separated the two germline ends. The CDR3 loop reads CATSDSLGGNTIYF. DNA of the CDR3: TGTGCCACCTCGGACAGTTTGGGCGGAAACACCATATATTTT.

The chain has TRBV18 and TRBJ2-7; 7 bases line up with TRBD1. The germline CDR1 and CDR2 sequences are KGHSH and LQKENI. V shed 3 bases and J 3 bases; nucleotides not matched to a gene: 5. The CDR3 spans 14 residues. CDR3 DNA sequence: TGTGCCAGCTCACCTGCCGGGACAGACTACGAGCAGTACTTC. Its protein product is CASSPAGTDYEQYF.

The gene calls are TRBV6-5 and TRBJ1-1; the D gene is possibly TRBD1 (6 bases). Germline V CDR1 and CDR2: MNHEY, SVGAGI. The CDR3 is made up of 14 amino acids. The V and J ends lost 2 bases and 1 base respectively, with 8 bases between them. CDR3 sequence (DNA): TGTGCCAGCAGTTACCAGGGGTCGAACACTGAAGCTTTCTTT. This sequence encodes CASSYQGSNTEAFF.

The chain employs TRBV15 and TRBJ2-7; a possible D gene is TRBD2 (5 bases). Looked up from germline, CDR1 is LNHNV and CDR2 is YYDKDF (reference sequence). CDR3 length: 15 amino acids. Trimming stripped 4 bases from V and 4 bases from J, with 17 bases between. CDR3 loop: CATSTLRESLYEQYF. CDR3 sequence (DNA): TGTGCCACCAGCACCCTCCGGGAATCTTTATACGAGCAGTACTTC.

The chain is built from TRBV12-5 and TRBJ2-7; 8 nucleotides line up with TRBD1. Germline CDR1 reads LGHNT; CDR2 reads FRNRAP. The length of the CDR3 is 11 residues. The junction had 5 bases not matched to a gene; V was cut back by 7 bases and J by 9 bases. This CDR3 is CASVAGTGQYF. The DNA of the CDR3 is TGTGCTAGTGTTGCCGGGACAGGGCAGTACTTC.

The CDR3 protein is CASSPRGAVYEQYF. The DNA for the CDR3 is TGTGCCAGCTCACCACGGGGAGCGGTCTACGAGCAGTACTTC. The rearrangement links TRBV18 to TRBJ2-7, with D perhaps TRBD2 (5 bases). The CDR3 is made up of 14 amino acids. Per germline, CDR1 KGHSH and CDR2 LQKENI. The ends were cut back, 1 base at V and 3 bases at J, with 10 bases in the middle.

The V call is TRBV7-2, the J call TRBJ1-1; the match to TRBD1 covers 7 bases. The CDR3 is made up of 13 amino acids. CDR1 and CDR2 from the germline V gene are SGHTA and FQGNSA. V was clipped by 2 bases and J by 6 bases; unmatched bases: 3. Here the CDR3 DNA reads TGTGCCAGCAGCTTACTAGGGGGCCCTGAAGCTTTCTTT. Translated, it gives CASSLLGGPEAFF. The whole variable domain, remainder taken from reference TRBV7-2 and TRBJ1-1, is GAGVSQSPSNKVTEKGKDVELRCDPISGHTALYWYRQSLGQGLEFLIYFQGNSAPDKSGLPSDRFSAERTGGSVSTLTIQRTQQEDSAVYLCASSLLGGPEAFFGQGTRLTVV.

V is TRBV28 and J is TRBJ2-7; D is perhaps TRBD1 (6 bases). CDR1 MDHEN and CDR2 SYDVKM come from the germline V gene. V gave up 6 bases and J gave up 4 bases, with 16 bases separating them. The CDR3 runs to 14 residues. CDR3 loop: CASRGGTALYEQYF. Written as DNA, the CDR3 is TGTGCCAGCAGAGGGGGTACGGCGTTGTACGAGCAGTACTTC.

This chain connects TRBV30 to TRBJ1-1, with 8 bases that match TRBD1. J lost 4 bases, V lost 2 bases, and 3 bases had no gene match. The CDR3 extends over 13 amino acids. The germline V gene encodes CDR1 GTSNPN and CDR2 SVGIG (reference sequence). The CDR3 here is CAWSIGQGTEAFF. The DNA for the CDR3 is TGTGCCTGGAGTATCGGACAGGGCACTGAAGCTTTCTTT.

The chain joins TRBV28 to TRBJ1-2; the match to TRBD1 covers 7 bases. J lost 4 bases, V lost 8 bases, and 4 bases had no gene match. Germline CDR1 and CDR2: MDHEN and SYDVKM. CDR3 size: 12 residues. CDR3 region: CASRRGSYGYTF. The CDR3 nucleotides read TGTGCCAGCCGCAGGGGGTCCTATGGCTACACCTTC.

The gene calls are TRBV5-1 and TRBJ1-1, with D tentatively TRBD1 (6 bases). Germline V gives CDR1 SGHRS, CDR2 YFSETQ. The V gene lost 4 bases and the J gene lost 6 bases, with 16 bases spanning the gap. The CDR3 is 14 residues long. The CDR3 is CASSADRFVSEAFF. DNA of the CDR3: TGCGCCAGCAGCGCAGACAGGTTTGTTTCTGAAGCTTTCTTT.

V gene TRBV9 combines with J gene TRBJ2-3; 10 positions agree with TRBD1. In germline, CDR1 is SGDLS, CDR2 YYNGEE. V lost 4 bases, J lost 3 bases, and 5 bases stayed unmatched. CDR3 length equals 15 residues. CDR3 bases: TGTGCCAGCAGCACAAGGACAGGGGGGACAGATACGCAGTATTTT. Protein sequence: CASSTRTGGTDTQYF. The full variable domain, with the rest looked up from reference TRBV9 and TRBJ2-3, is DSGVTQTPKHLITATGQRVTLRCSPRSGDLSVYWYQQSLDQGLQFLIQYYNGEERAKGNILERFSAQQFPDLHSELNLSSLELGDSALYFCASSTRTGGTDTQYFGPGTRLTVL.

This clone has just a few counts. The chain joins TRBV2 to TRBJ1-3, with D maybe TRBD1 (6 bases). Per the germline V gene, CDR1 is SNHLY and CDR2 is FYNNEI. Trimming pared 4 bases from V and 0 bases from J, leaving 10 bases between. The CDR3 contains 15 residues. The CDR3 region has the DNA TGTGCCAGCAGTGGGGTAGGGGGCTCTGGAAACACCATATATTTT. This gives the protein CASSGVGGSGNTIYF.

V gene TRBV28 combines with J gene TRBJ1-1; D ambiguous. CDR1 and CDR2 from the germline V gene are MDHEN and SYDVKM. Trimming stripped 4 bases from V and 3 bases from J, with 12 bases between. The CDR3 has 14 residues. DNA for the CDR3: TGTGCCAGCAGTTCGGCGGGTTGGGACACTGAAGCTTTCTTT. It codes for CASSSAGWDTEAFF. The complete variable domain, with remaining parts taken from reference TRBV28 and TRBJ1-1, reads DVKVTQSSRYLVKRTGEKVFLECVQDMDHENMFWYRQDPGLGLRLIYFSYDVKMKEKGDIPEGYSVSREKKERFSLILESASTNQTSMYLCASSSAGWDTEAFFGQGTRLTVV.

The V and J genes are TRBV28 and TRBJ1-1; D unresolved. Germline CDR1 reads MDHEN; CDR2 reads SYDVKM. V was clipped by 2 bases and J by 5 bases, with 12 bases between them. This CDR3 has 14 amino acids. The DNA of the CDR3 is TGTGCCAGCAGTTTACACGCCCCGGGGACTGAAGCTTTCTTT. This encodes CASSLHAPGTEAFF.

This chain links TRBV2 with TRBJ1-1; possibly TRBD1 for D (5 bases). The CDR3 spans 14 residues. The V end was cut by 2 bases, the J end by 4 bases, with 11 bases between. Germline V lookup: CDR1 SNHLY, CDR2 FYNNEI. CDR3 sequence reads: CASSEMGGSTEAFF. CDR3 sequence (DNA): TGTGCCAGCAGTGAAATGGGGGGGAGCACTGAAGCTTTCTTT.

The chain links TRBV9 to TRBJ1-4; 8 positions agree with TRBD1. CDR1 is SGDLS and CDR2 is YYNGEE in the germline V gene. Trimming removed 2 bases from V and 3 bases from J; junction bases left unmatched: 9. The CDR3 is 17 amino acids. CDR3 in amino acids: CASSVNPGQGANEKLFF. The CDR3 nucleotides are TGTGCCAGCAGCGTGAACCCTGGACAGGGCGCTAATGAAAAACTGTTTTTT.

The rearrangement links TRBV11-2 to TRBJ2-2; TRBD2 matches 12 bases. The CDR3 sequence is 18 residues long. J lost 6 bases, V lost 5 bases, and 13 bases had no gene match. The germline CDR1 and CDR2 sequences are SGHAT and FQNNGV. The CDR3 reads CASSPRLAGDLGAGELFF. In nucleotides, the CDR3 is TGTGCCAGCAGCCCCCGACTAGCGGGGGACCTAGGCGCCGGGGAGCTGTTTTTT.

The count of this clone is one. The CDR3 loop is CASSPGQGDYNEQFF. Written as DNA, the CDR3 is TGTGCCAGCAGCCCTGGACAGGGGGACTACAATGAGCAGTTCTTC. The chain uses TRBV13 and TRBJ2-1, with 10 bases aligning to TRBD1. Germline CDR1 PRHDT, CDR2 FYEKMQ (reference sequence). The CDR3 loop spans 15 amino acids. The trim removed 5 bases at V and 3 bases at J, leaving 4 bases unmatched.

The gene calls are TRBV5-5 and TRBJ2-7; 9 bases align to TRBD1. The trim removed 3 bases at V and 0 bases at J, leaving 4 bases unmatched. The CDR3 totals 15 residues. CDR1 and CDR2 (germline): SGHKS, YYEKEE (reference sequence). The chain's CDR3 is CASSWGQGSSYEQYF. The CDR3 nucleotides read TGTGCCAGCAGCTGGGGACAGGGAAGCTCCTACGAGCAGTACTTC.

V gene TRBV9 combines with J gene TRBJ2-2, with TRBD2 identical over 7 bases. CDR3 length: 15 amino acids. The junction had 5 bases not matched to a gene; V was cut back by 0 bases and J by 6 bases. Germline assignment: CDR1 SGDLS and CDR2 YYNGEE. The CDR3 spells CASSVAPGRAGELFF. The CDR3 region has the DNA TGTGCCAGCAGCGTAGCTCCAGGGAGGGCCGGGGAGCTGTTTTTT.

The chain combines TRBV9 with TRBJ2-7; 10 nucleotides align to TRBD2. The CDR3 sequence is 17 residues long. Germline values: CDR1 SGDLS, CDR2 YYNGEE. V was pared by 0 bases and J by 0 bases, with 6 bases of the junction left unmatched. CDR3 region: CASSVAASGSLSYEQYF. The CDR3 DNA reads TGTGCCAGCAGCGTAGCGGCTAGCGGGAGCCTCTCCTACGAGCAGTACTTC.

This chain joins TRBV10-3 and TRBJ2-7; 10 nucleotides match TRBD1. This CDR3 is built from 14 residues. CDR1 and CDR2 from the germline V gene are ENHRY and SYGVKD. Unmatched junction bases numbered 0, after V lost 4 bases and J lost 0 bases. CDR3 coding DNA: TGTGCCATCAGTGGGACAGGGGGCTCCTACGAGCAGTACTTC. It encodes CAISGTGGSYEQYF.

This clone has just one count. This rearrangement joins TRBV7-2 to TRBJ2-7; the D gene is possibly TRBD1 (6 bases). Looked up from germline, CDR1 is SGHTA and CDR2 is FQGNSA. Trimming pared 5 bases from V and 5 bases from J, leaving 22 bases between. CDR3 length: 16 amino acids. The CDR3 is CASSQGWGRAVHEQYF. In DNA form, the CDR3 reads TGTGCCAGCAGCCAGGGGTGGGGCAGGGCGGTTCACGAGCAGTACTTC.